The rows below give T cell receptor beta chains drawn from one sample of a study of radiation and T cells in renal cell carcinoma. The assay was immunoSEQ multiplex PCR, and TCRdb's table has in-frame clones only and misses some. The sample yields 130,000 to 150,000 clones, approximately 91% seen once. The sequencing used blood, collected from a patient whose treatment included radiotherapy and nephrectomy. The receptors stem from a woman aged 50 to 60 with renal cell carcinoma. Both conserved end residues are part of each CDR3. D genes are given only for firm matches. Clone sizes are given selectively: once, few, many, or a class where the clone is expanded.

d_call clone_size j_call v_call cdr3_aa cdr3_nt
- - TRBJ1-3 TRBV4-1 CASSQVGGRQRSGNTIYF TGCGCCAGCAGCCAAGTAGGGGGGCGCCAGCGCTCTGGAAACACCATATATTTT
- - TRBJ2-3 TRBV5-1 CASSFRRDSLTDTQYF TGCGCCAGCAGCTTCCGCCGGGACTCTTTAACAGATACGCAGTATTTT
TRBD1 once TRBJ2-7 TRBV12-5 CASAPGQGHDEQYF TGTGCTAGTGCCCCCGGACAGGGGCACGACGAGCAGTACTTC
- - TRBJ2-7 TRBV7-2 CASSLEAGYEQYF TGTGCCAGCAGCTTAGAGGCCGGCTACGAGCAGTACTTC
- - TRBJ1-2 TRBV19 CASSWATNYGYTF TGTGCCAGTAGTTGGGCAACCAACTATGGCTACACCTTC
- - TRBJ2-1 TRBV29-1 CSVASVDSVYNEQFF TGCAGCGTCGCAAGTGTCGATTCGGTCTACAATGAGCAGTTCTTC
- - TRBJ1-6 TRBV2 CASSEWENSPLHF TGTGCCAGCAGTGAATGGGAGAATTCACCCCTCCACTTT
TRBD2 - TRBJ2-5 TRBV4-3 CASSQGGLVASGEQYF TGCGCCAGCAGCCAAGGGGGACTAGTCGCTTCGGGTGAGCAGTACTTC
- few TRBJ1-5 TRBV4-1 CASSQENRSNQPQHF TGCGCCAGCAGCCAAGAGAACAGGAGCAATCAGCCCCAGCATTTT
- - TRBJ1-2 TRBV7-9 CASSSTQGQGYTF TGTGCCAGCAGCTCCACGCAGGGGCAGGGCTACACCTTC
- - TRBJ1-1 TRBV6-6 CASRRQQDLGEAFF TGTGCCAGCAGGCGACAACAGGATTTGGGAGAAGCTTTCTTT
TRBD1 - TRBJ1-5 TRBV2 CASSAGQNSNQPQHF TGTGCCAGCAGTGCGGGACAGAATAGCAATCAGCCCCAGCATTTT
TRBD2 - TRBJ2-1 TRBV5-1 CASSLKLAGYNEQFF TGCGCCAGCAGCTTGAAACTAGCGGGGTACAATGAGCAGTTCTTC
- - TRBJ2-7 TRBV6-6 CASTGTQGPSYEQYF TGTGCCAGCACCGGAACCCAGGGACCATCCTACGAGCAGTACTTC
TRBD1 - TRBJ2-7 TRBV18 CASSPQGQVTSYEQYF TGTGCCAGCTCACCACAGGGACAGGTGACCTCCTACGAGCAGTACTTC
- - TRBJ2-3 TRBV28 CASSLGGTSTDTQYF TGTGCCAGCAGTTTAGGGGGTACTAGCACAGATACGCAGTATTTT
- - TRBJ2-2 TRBV5-1 CASSVVWGNTGELFF TGCGCCAGCAGCGTTGTGTGGGGGAACACCGGGGAGCTGTTTTTT
- - TRBJ1-5 TRBV18 CASSPSPSTIGQPQHF TGTGCCAGCTCCCCCAGTCCCTCTACTATCGGGCAGCCCCAGCATTTT
- - TRBJ1-2 TRBV6-6 CASIGGQEPTYGYTF TGTGCCAGCATAGGGGGTCAGGAGCCGACCTATGGCTACACCTTC
TRBD1 - TRBJ2-7 TRBV7-9 CASRPPGQGYEQYF TGTGCCAGCAGGCCTCCGGGACAGGGCTACGAGCAGTACTTC
TRBD1 - TRBJ2-1 TRBV4-3 CASSQGRGQGPYNEQFF TGCGCCAGCAGCCAGGGCCGAGGACAGGGGCCCTACAATGAGCAGTTCTTC
- - TRBJ1-2 TRBV29-1 CSVDTGPYGYTF TGCAGCGTTGATACCGGCCCCTATGGCTACACCTTC
- - TRBJ2-7 TRBV5-1 CASSELGATNEQYF TGCGCCAGCAGCGAACTGGGAGCTACGAACGAGCAGTACTTC
TRBD1 - TRBJ2-1 TRBV6-1 CASSDYRGVSDEQFF TGTGCCAGCAGTGACTACAGGGGTGTTTCGGATGAGCAGTTCTTC
TRBD1 - TRBJ2-3 TRBV19 CASSRDRGRSTDTQYF TGTGCCAGTAGTAGGGACAGGGGACGAAGCACAGATACGCAGTATTTT
- - TRBJ2-3 TRBV9 CASSVVGGVTTDTQYF TGTGCCAGCAGCGTAGTAGGGGGGGTTACCACAGATACGCAGTATTTT
- - TRBJ1-5 TRBV6-5 CASSYSLPDQPQHF TGTGCCAGCAGTTACAGTCTCCCGGATCAGCCCCAGCATTTT
TRBD2 - TRBJ2-7 TRBV27 CASSIGLEHYEQYF TGTGCCAGCAGCATTGGACTAGAGCACTACGAGCAGTACTTC
- - TRBJ1-1 TRBV6-6 CASSYSERNTEAFF TGTGCCAGCAGTTACTCGGAGAGGAACACTGAAGCTTTCTTT
- - TRBJ1-1 TRBV18 CASSQEMNTEAFF TGTGCCAGCTCACAGGAGATGAACACTGAAGCTTTCTTT
TRBD1 - TRBJ1-1 TRBV19 CASSNREAGGEAFF TGTGCCAGTAGTAACCGGGAGGCAGGGGGCGAAGCTTTCTTT
- - TRBJ1-3 TRBV2 CASSGTVFDTIYF TGTGCCAGCAGTGGGACCGTCTTCGACACCATATATTTT
- - TRBJ1-3 TRBV18 CASSPAGGNTIYF TGTGCCAGCTCACCAGCGGGTGGAAACACCATATATTTT
- - TRBJ1-1 TRBV11-3 CASSSDGVTEAFF TGTGCCAGCAGCTCCGACGGGGTCACTGAAGCTTTCTTT
- - TRBJ2-1 TRBV10-2 CASSEIRGNEQFF TGCGCCAGCAGTGAGATAAGGGGGAATGAGCAGTTCTTC
- - TRBJ2-7 TRBV5-4 CASSLGRAWEQYF TGTGCCAGCAGCTTGGGCAGGGCTTGGGAGCAGTACTTC
- - TRBJ1-4 TRBV4-1 CASSQVSSNTPREKLFF TGCGCCAGCAGCCAAGTTAGCAGCAACACCCCGAGAGAAAAACTGTTTTTT
TRBD1 few TRBJ2-3 TRBV4-2 CASSPGQGDVDTQYF TGTGCCAGCAGCCCGGGACAGGGGGATGTGGATACGCAGTATTTT
- - TRBJ2-1 TRBV7-6 CASSLKAPRDSYNEQFF TGTGCCAGCAGCTTAAAGGCCCCCCGTGACTCCTACAATGAGCAGTTCTTC
- - TRBJ2-1 TRBV11-1 CASSLESASYNEQFF TGTGCCAGCAGCTTAGAGTCAGCATCCTACAATGAGCAGTTCTTC
- - TRBJ2-5 TRBV5-1 CASSYRDSGQGTQYF TGCGCCAGCAGCTACCGGGACTCCGGGCAGGGGACCCAGTACTTC
TRBD1 - TRBJ1-2 TRBV29-1 CSVEDGQAMDLYGYTF TGCAGCGTTGAAGATGGACAGGCAATGGATCTCTATGGCTACACCTTC
TRBD1 - TRBJ2-5 TRBV27 CASKKGALGETQYF TGTGCCAGCAAGAAGGGGGCCCTGGGGGAGACCCAGTACTTC
- - TRBJ2-5 TRBV13 CASSLVGLVGDKETQYF TGTGCCAGCAGCTTAGTCGGGCTAGTGGGCGATAAAGAGACCCAGTACTTC
- - TRBJ2-7 TRBV12-5 CASGFGSAYEQYF TGTGCTAGTGGTTTTGGGTCGGCCTACGAGCAGTACTTC
- - TRBJ2-1 TRBV25-1 CASSAWDLSSYNEQFF TGTGCCAGCAGTGCGTGGGACCTATCCTCCTACAATGAGCAGTTCTTC
TRBD1 - TRBJ2-7 TRBV18 CASSPRGQGSEQYF TGTGCCAGCTCACCACGGGGACAGGGGAGCGAGCAGTACTTC
- - TRBJ2-2 TRBV6-1 CASSEAAGVNGELFF TGTGCCAGCAGTGAGGCGGCAGGGGTTAACGGGGAGCTGTTTTTT
TRBD1 - TRBJ1-1 TRBV18 CASSDRTGQNTEAFF TGTGCCAGCTCAGATCGGACAGGGCAGAACACTGAAGCTTTCTTT
TRBD1 once TRBJ2-5 TRBV6-1 CASNRDRGETQYF TGTGCCAGCAACCGGGACAGGGGAGAGACCCAGTACTTC
TRBD1 once TRBJ1-5 TRBV10-3 CAISEGQGSNQPQHF TGTGCCATCAGTGAGGGACAGGGGAGCAATCAGCCCCAGCATTTT
TRBD1 - TRBJ1-1 TRBV19 CASSRRGLTEAFF TGTGCCAGTAGTCGCAGGGGGCTTACTGAAGCTTTCTTT
TRBD1 - TRBJ2-1 TRBV10-3 CAIGNRGNEQFF TGTGCCATCGGAAACAGGGGCAATGAGCAGTTCTTC